A single sample is the source of the 32 T cell receptor beta chains below, sequenced in a study of blood T cells in healthy people across ages. Through a sample-barcoded 5' primer and a J-beta primer mix, a second PCR was run for about 7 to 12 cycles. TCRdb processed the 5' RACE reads anew with MiXCR; each CDR3 protein has one entry. The table includes about 800,000 distinct CDR3 sequences, 25% detected once. These sequences were also reported in another study, on T cells of mothers and their children.

Sample: blood. These receptors all stem from a boy between 5 and 17 years old in good health.

This clonotype was seen ten or more times. The rearrangement uses TRBV11-1 and TRBJ2-5; D may match TRBD1 or TRBD2 (5 bases each). Deletions cut 5 bases from V and 5 bases from J, with 27 bases between. The CDR3 loop spans 18 amino acids. The germline CDR1 and CDR2 sequences are SGHAT and FQDESV (reference sequence). The CDR3 DNA sequence: TGTGCCAGCAGCATTATCCGCCTGAGGGGCGCCGAGGAGGAGACCCAGTACTTC. Its translation is CASSIIRLRGAEEETQYF. The variable domain in full, with the rest retrieved from reference TRBV11-1 and TRBJ2-5, is EAEVAQSPRYKITEKSQAVAFWCDPISGHATLYWYRQILGQGPELLVQFQDESVVDDSQLPKDRFSAERLKGVDSTLKIQPAELGDSAMYLCASSIIRLRGAEEETQYFGPGTRLLVL.

The chain combines TRBV7-2 with TRBJ2-2, with 9 bases matching TRBD2. V dropped 1 base and J dropped 6; count of bases not matched to a gene: 9. The CDR3 length is 17 residues. Germline V lookup: CDR1 SGHTA, CDR2 FQGNSA. The CDR3 loop reads CASSLEFGLARAGELFF. CDR3 DNA sequence: TGTGCCAGCAGCTTAGAGTTTGGACTAGCGCGGGCCGGGGAGCTGTTTTTT. Complete variable domain (other parts from reference TRBV7-2 and TRBJ2-2): GAGVSQSPSNKVTEKGKDVELRCDPISGHTALYWYRQSLGQGLEFLIYFQGNSAPDKSGLPSDRFSAERTGGSVSTLTIQRTQQEDSAVYLCASSLEFGLARAGELFFGEGSRLTVL.

This clonotype has a handful of counts. The rearrangement uses TRBV28 and TRBJ2-7, with 8 positions matching TRBD1. The V gene end was trimmed by 7 bases and the J gene end by 2 bases; junction bases not matched to a gene: 1. Germline lookup yields CDR1 MDHEN and CDR2 SYDVKM. The CDR3 contains 12 residues. This CDR3 is CASTRGPYEQYF. The CDR3 region has the DNA TGTGCCAGCACCAGGGGGCCCTACGAGCAGTACTTC.

J is TRBJ2-4 and V is TRBV20-1, with D possibly matching TRBD2 (7 bases). V gave up 8 bases and J gave up 4 bases, with 18 bases separating them. CDR1 is DFQATT, CDR2 SNEGSKA, per germline (reference sequence). The CDR3 is 14 residues long. This chain's CDR3 is CSTTYRGAKNIQYF. CDR3 nucleotides: TGCAGTACAACCTATCGGGGGGCGAAAAACATTCAGTACTTC.

The chain links TRBV5-1 to TRBJ1-5; TRBD1 matches 7 bases. Per germline, CDR1 SGHRS and CDR2 YFSETQ. The trim removed 4 bases at V and 3 bases at J, leaving 4 bases unmatched. CDR3 size: 14 residues. CDR3 sequence (DNA): TGCGCCAGCAGCCGGACAGGCCCCAATCAGCCCCAGCATTTT. This encodes CASSRTGPNQPQHF.

The V call is TRBV30, the J call TRBJ1-2; the match to TRBD1 covers 9 bases. CDR3 length: 13 amino acids. The germline V gene has CDR1 GTSNPN and CDR2 SVGIG (reference sequence). The ends lost 1 base at V and 3 bases at J; junction bases unmatched: 0. CDR3 sequence (DNA): TGTGCCTGGAGTGGGACAGGGGACTATGGCTACACCTTC. It specifies CAWSGTGDYGYTF.

The sample holds one count of this clonotype. This chain connects TRBV13 to TRBJ2-7; D is possibly TRBD2 (5 bases). CDR3 length: 14 amino acids. The germline V gene encodes CDR1 PRHDT and CDR2 FYEKMQ (reference sequence). The V gene lost 4 bases and the J gene lost 4 bases, with 14 bases spanning the gap. This CDR3 reads CASSSLGLPYEQYF. For the CDR3, the DNA is TGTGCCAGCAGCTCCCTAGGACTGCCATACGAGCAGTACTTC.

This clonotype was seen a few times. V usage is TRBV15 and J usage is TRBJ2-1, with D perhaps matching TRBD2 (5 bases). Between the trimmed V and J ends, which lost 1 base and 4 bases, there was a span of 14 bases. CDR3 size: 16 residues. Germline CDR1 LNHNV, CDR2 YYDKDF (reference sequence). CDR3 DNA sequence: TGTGCCACCAGCAGAGGGCCGGCCCCGGGGTACAATGAGCAGTTCTTC. This gives the protein CATSRGPAPGYNEQFF.

J is TRBJ1-5 and V is TRBV27; D gene ambiguous. V shed 3 bases and J shed 6 bases, with 9 bases lying between them. The CDR3 totals 13 residues. The germline V gene has CDR1 MNHEY and CDR2 SMNVEV (reference sequence). The CDR3 is CASSLAVGQPQHF. CDR3 nucleotides: TGTGCCAGCAGTTTGGCAGTCGGTCAGCCCCAGCATTTT.

This clonotype was detected only a few times. The chain uses TRBV5-1 and TRBJ2-5, with 9 bases that match TRBD1. The ends lost 3 bases at V and 1 base at J; junction bases unmatched: 13. CDR3 length equals 18 residues. Germline V gene sequence: CDR1 SGHRS, CDR2 YFSETQ. CDR3 residues: CASSSLWTGEVSQETQYF. The CDR3 DNA reads as TGCGCCAGCAGCTCCTTATGGACAGGGGAGGTTTCCCAAGAGACCCAGTACTTC.

For this clonotype: Given a much more abundant clone one base away, this may be a read error. The chain employs TRBV6-6 and TRBJ2-7; D is uncertain. CDR3 size: 14 residues. Germline CDR1 is MNHNY and CDR2 is SVGAGI (reference sequence). Trimming left V 2 bases short and J 5 bases short, with 13 bases between. The CDR3 nucleotides read TGTGCCAGCAGTTACGCCCCGGCCCCACACGAGCAGTACTTC. Translating it yields CASSYAPAPHEQYF.

This clonotype was observed a few times. V and J are TRBV5-1 and TRBJ2-2; D gene unclear. V lost 0 bases to trimming and J lost 4 bases, with 4 bases between them. In germline, CDR1 is SGHRS, CDR2 YFSETQ. This CDR3 region has 13 residues. The CDR3 protein is CASSLVVTGELFF. The CDR3, as DNA: TGCGCCAGCAGCTTGGTAGTCACCGGGGAGCTGTTTTTT.

The CDR3 nucleotides are TGTGCCAGCGGAGAGGGTTACAATGAGCAGTTCTTC. It specifies CASGEGYNEQFF. The chain joins TRBV27 to TRBJ2-1, with D maybe TRBD2 (5 bases). Germline CDR1 and CDR2: MNHEY and SMNVEV (reference sequence). This CDR3 is 12 amino acids long. Trimming took off 8 bases at V and 4 bases at J, with 9 bases between the two ends.

The V gene is TRBV5-1, the J gene TRBJ2-5, with 9 nucleotides matching TRBD2. The end of the DNA aligns better with TRBJ2-1, so the J call may be wrong. The CDR3 length is 15 residues. Germline loops: CDR1 SGHRS, CDR2 YFSETQ. DNA of the CDR3: TGCGCCAGCAGCTTGGAGGTAGCGGGAGACAATGAGCAGTTCTTC. Amino acid sequence: CASSLEVAGDNEQFF.

This clonotype was found a few times. The chain recombines TRBV28 with TRBJ2-5; 7 bases fit TRBD2. CDR1 and CDR2 from the germline V gene are MDHEN and SYDVKM. The V and J ends lost 10 bases and 4 bases, in that order; junction bases with no gene match: 12. The CDR3 contains 14 residues. The CDR3 nucleotides are TGTGCCACGTCGAATGGGGGGGAGGCAGAGACCCAGTACTTC. This sequence encodes CATSNGGEAETQYF.

CDR3 residues: CSAREDSAGTETQYF. The CDR3 nucleotides are TGCAGTGCTAGAGAGGACTCAGCGGGAACAGAGACCCAGTACTTC. This sequence joins TRBV20-1 and TRBJ2-5; TRBD2 matches at 7 bases. Germline CDR1 is DFQATT and CDR2 is SNEGSKA (reference sequence). V gave up 0 bases and J gave up 4 bases; unmatched junction bases: 8. The CDR3 length is 15 residues.

V is TRBV20-1 and J is TRBJ2-5; 12 bases map to TRBD2. CDR3 length: 19 amino acids. V gave up 0 bases and J gave up 4 bases; unmatched junction bases: 15. Per the germline V gene, CDR1 is DFQATT and CDR2 is SNEGSKA (reference sequence). CDR3 loop: CSARDPVLAGGRGGETQYF. The CDR3 DNA follows: TGCAGTGCTAGAGATCCCGTGCTAGCGGGGGGGCGTGGAGGAGAGACCCAGTACTTC.

This clonotype was counted a few times. The chain recombines TRBV27 with TRBJ2-7; D tentatively reads TRBD1 or TRBD2 (5 bases each). This CDR3 region has 14 residues. Trimming stripped 4 bases from V and 3 bases from J, with 13 bases between. Germline assignment: CDR1 MNHEY and CDR2 SMNVEV (reference sequence). The CDR3 coding sequence is TGTGCCAGCAGTTACGGGACCGACGGCTACGAGCAGTACTTC. Translated, it gives CASSYGTDGYEQYF.

The V gene is TRBV19, the J gene TRBJ1-2; D uncertain. Germline V lookup: CDR1 LNHDA, CDR2 SQIVND (reference sequence). V was clipped by 5 bases and J by 7 bases, with 8 bases between them. The CDR3 runs to 11 residues. CDR3 in amino acids: CASSHGSGYTF. The CDR3 nucleotides are TGTGCCAGTAGTCACGGATCTGGCTACACCTTC.

Notes on this clonotype: At one of its ends the junction is not consistent with the germline gene, which may arise from a read error. The chain uses TRBV28 and TRBJ1-5; D is perhaps TRBD1 (5 bases). Germline V gene lookup returns CDR1 MDHEN and CDR2 SYDVKM. The CDR3 spans 14 residues. For the CDR3, the DNA is TGTGCCAGCAGCTCGGGACCGTTGAATCGGCCCCAGCATTTT. The encoded protein is CASSSGPLNRPQHF.

A few counts support this clonotype. This chain uses TRBV4-3 with TRBJ2-7; the match to TRBD1 covers 8 bases. The CDR3 has 16 amino acids. Germline CDR1 is LGHNA and CDR2 is YSLEER. V shed 3 bases and J 1 base; nucleotides not matched to a gene: 8. This CDR3 reads CASSHIVGTGSYEQYF. In DNA, the CDR3 is TGCGCCAGCAGCCATATCGTCGGGACAGGATCCTACGAGCAGTACTTC.

This clonotype was seen ten or more times. The V gene is TRBV14, the J gene TRBJ2-1; 9 bases line up with TRBD2. After removal of 0 bases from V and 3 bases from J, the junction contained 3 bases not matched to a gene. The CDR3 totals 16 residues. CDR1 and CDR2 (germline): SGHDN, FVKESK. CDR3 in DNA: TGTGCCAGCAGCCAAGAGCGGGGGGGCCGCTACAATGAGCAGTTCTTC. Its protein product is CASSQERGGRYNEQFF.

The chain employs TRBV7-2 and TRBJ2-1; 8 bases align to TRBD1. The V gene's germline CDR1 is SGHTA and CDR2 FQGNSA. With 11 bases clipped from V and 14 bases from J, the junction kept 17 bases outside the gene matches. The CDR3 has 13 residues. The DNA of the CDR3 is TGTGCCGGCGGCAGACAGGGGAACGCTCGAGAGTTCTTC. Amino acid sequence: CAGGRQGNAREFF.

The chain carries TRBV27 and TRBJ1-1; 7 bases are a match to TRBD1. The CDR3 runs to 15 residues. Germline V CDR1 and CDR2: MNHEY, SMNVEV (reference sequence). V gave up 6 bases and J gave up 2 bases; unmatched junction bases: 9. The CDR3 DNA follows: TGTGCCAGCAGGAAGGAACAGGGGATCAACACTGAAGCTTTCTTT. It specifies CASRKEQGINTEAFF.

V gene TRBV6-5 combines with J gene TRBJ2-6, with 12 bases identical to TRBD2. Germline CDR1 reads MNHEY; CDR2 reads SVGAGI. Trimming took 2 bases from V and 1 from J; bases not matched to a gene: 3. The CDR3 consists of 18 residues. DNA of the CDR3: TGTGCCAGCAGTTACCGGACTAGCGGGATTTCTGGGGCCAACGTCCTGACTTTC. The encoded protein is CASSYRTSGISGANVLTF.

This clonotype was seen a few times. J is TRBJ2-1 and V is TRBV28; 10 bases align to TRBD2. The last part of the DNA fits TRBJ2-7 better; the J call may be wrong. The CDR3 consists of 16 residues. CDR1 and CDR2 (germline): MDHEN, SYDVKM. The DNA of the CDR3 is TGTGCCAGCAGTACTCCCGGGACTAGCGACGGCTACGAGCAGTACTTC. Amino acid sequence: CASSTPGTSDGYEQYF.

A few counts support this clonotype. This rearrangement joins TRBV29-1 to TRBJ1-1, with D maybe TRBD1 (5 bases). The V end was cut by 8 bases, the J end by 4 bases, with 20 bases between. From germline, CDR1 is SQVTM and CDR2 ANQGSEA. CDR3 size: 14 residues. The CDR3 is CSTQWQGGVTEAFF. DNA of the CDR3: TGCAGCACCCAGTGGCAGGGAGGAGTCACTGAAGCTTTCTTT.

This clonotype turned up a few times. CDR3 protein: CASSEGHTGELFF. The CDR3 bases are TGTGCCAGCAGTGAAGGCCACACCGGGGAGCTGTTTTTT. The chain recombines TRBV2 with TRBJ2-2, with D uncertain. This CDR3 has 13 amino acids. V shed 1 base and J shed 3 bases, with 3 bases lying between them. Germline CDR1 SNHLY, CDR2 FYNNEI.

This clonotype occurred a few times. The genes are TRBV9 and TRBJ2-2; TRBD2 aligns across 8 bases. Trimming at V came to 4 bases and at J to 0 bases, leaving 8 bases not matched to a gene. Germline V gene lookup returns CDR1 SGDLS and CDR2 YYNGEE. CDR3 length: 17 amino acids. CDR3 bases: TGTGCCAGCAGCCCCCGTTTGACTAGCGCGAACACCGGGGAGCTGTTTTTT. Its protein is CASSPRLTSANTGELFF.

The chain couples TRBV4-3 to TRBJ2-3, with 7 bases aligning to TRBD1. The CDR3 has 17 residues. V gave up 0 bases and J gave up 6 bases; unmatched junction bases: 12. Germline V lookup: CDR1 LGHNA, CDR2 YSLEER. The CDR3, as DNA: TGCGCCAGCAGCCAAGATCGGGCAGGGGGTTTATATGATACGCAGTATTTT. Its protein product is CASSQDRAGGLYDTQYF.

The sample holds a few counts of this clonotype. The chain has TRBV30 and TRBJ2-4, with D perhaps being TRBD1 or TRBD2 (5 bases each). Germline assignment: CDR1 GTSNPN and CDR2 SVGIG (reference sequence). This CDR3 is built from 15 residues. The V end lost 2 bases, the J end lost 2 bases, and 13 bases lay between the germline ends. CDR3 residues: CAWSLRDLSKNIQYF. The CDR3 nucleotides are TGTGCCTGGAGTCTACGGGACCTATCCAAAAACATTCAGTACTTC. Looking up the rest from reference TRBV30 and TRBJ2-4 gives the full variable domain: SQTIHQWPATLVQPVGSPLSLECTVEGTSNPNLYWYRQAAGRGLQLLFYSVGIGQISSEVPQNLSASRPQDRQFILSSKKLLLSDSGFYLCAWSLRDLSKNIQYFGAGTRLSVL.

The sample holds one count of this clonotype. The CDR3 coding sequence is TGTGCCAGCAGCTTAAATACTGGACCCTACGAGCAGTACTTC. This translates into CASSLNTGPYEQYF. The genes are TRBV11-1 and TRBJ2-7; D unclear. Trimming stripped 2 bases from V and 2 bases from J, with 10 bases between. CDR3 size: 14 residues. Per germline, CDR1 SGHAT and CDR2 FQDESV (reference sequence).